The entry below gives a single T cell receptor beta chain sequence along with its context. These data originate in a study of blood T cell repertoires in COVID-19. The protocol was immunoSEQ multiplex PCR, while the TCRdb copy is restricted to in-frame clones and leaves out a portion. The top ten hold approximately 10% of the sample, which has roughly 92,000 clones, roughly 86% seen once. Sequenced sample: peripheral blood. The receptor's source is a man aged 45-60 years with acute or convalescent COVID-19.

CDR3 nucleotide sequence: TGTGCCAGCTCACCTATGGCCATCGAGCAGTACTTC. Its translation is CASSPMAIEQYF. This chain connects TRBV18 to TRBJ2-7; D not resolved. In germline, CDR1 is KGHSH, CDR2 LQKENI. Trimming took off 3 bases at V and 6 bases at J, with 9 bases between the two ends. CDR3 length: 12 amino acids.